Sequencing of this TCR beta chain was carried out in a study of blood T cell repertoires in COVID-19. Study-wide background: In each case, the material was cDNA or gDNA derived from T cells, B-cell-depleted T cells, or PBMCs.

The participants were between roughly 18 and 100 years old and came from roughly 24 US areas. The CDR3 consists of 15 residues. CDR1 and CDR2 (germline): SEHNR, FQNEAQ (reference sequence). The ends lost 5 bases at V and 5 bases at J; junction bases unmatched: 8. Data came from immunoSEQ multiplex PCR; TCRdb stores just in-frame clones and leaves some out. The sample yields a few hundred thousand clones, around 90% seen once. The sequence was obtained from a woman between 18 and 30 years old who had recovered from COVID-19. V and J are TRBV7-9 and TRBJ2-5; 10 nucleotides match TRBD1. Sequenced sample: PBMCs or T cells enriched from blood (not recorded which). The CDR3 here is CASSPWTGGVETQYF. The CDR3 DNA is TGTGCCAGCAGCCCGTGGACAGGGGGGGTTGAGACCCAGTACTTC.